This TCR beta chain was sequenced during a study of blood T cell repertoires in COVID-19. V shed 6 bases and J shed 0 bases, with 12 bases lying between them. CDR3 length: 16 residues. The germline CDR1 and CDR2 sequences are LNHDA and SQIVND (reference sequence). Authors' data handling: Amplifying reference gene primers gave estimates of nucleated cell counts. The repertoire was sequenced with immunoSEQ multiplex PCR; TCRdb's copy has only in-frame clones and lacks some. Clone size and the V and J calls come from that table; the DNA yielded D and trimming. This sample has about 170,000 clones; approximately 81% occur once, and the top ten carry around 15%. The Seattle patients, enrolled during active infection, were followed longitudinally.

This receptor was taken from a woman aged 70 to 79 with COVID-19, enrolled during active disease. Sequenced: peripheral blood. The chain has TRBV19 and TRBJ1-6, with D unresolved. The CDR3, as DNA: TGTGCCAGTAGGGATAGTGGGAGCTCCTATAATTCACCCCTCCACTTT. This codes for CASRDSGSSYNSPLHF.